This T cell receptor beta chain was recovered during a study of identical twins. General study results and limits: Insertions were reduced in abundant cord blood beta clonotypes but not in memory repertoires.

Remarks on this clonotype: No antigen is known for it.

CDR3 size: 17 residues. The V and J ends lost 2 bases and 2 bases respectively, with 19 bases between them. Looked up from germline, CDR1 is SNHLY and CDR2 is FYNNEI. One entry per CDR3 protein, called by TCRdb with MiXCR from the 5' RACE reads. The sample has roughly 720,000 distinct CDR3 sequences, about 20% seen once. The same specimen was also included in a second study, on T cells expressing NK-cell markers.

The sequenced sample was PBMCs. This sequence originates from a woman in her late teens or twenties in good health. The chain couples TRBV2 to TRBJ2-7, with a tentative D call TRBD1 (6 bases). The CDR3 nucleotides read TGTGCCAGCAGTGAACGGACAGATCGCGCGCAACCCTACGAGCAGTACTTC. It is translated as CASSERTDRAQPYEQYF.